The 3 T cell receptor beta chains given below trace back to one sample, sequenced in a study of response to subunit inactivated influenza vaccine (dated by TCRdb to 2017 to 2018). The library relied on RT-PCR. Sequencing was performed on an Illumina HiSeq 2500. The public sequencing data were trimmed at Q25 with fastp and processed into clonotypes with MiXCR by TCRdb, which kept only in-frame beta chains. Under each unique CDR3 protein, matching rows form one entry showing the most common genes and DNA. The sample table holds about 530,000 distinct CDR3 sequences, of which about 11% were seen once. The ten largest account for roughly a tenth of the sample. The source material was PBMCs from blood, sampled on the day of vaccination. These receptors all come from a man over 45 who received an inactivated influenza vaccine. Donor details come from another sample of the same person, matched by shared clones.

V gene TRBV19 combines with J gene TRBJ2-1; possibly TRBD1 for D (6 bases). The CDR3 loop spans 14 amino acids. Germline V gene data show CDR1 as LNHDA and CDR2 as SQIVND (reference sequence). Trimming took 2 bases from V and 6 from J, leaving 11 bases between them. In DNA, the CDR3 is TGTGCCAGTAGTATAATCCGCAGGGGCAATGAGCAGTTCTTC. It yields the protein CASSIIRRGNEQFF.

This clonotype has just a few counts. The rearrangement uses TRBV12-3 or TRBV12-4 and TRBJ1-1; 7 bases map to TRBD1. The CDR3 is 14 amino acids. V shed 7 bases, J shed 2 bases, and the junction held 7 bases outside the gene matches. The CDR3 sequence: CASNPGGINTEAFF. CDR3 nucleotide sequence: TGTGCCAGCAATCCAGGGGGGATCAACACTGAAGCTTTCTTT.

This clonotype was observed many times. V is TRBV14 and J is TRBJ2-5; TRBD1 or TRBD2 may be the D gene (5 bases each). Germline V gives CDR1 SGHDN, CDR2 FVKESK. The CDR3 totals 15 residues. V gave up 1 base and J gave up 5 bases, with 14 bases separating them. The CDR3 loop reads CASSQGGAFWETQYF. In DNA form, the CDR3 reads TGTGCCAGCAGCCAAGGAGGGGCCTTCTGGGAGACCCAGTACTTC.